This T cell receptor (beta chain) was recovered during a study of blood T cell repertoires in COVID-19. Background on the study: Acute-phase and convalescent COVID-19 samples originated in the United States, Italy and Spain. Sample material is recorded as cDNA or gDNA derived from T cells, B-cell-depleted T cells, or PBMCs.

This CDR3 spans 13 amino acids. Germline-derived CDR1 and CDR2 are SGHRS and YFSETQ. V was clipped by 4 bases and J by 7 bases, with 14 bases between them. Authors' analysis steps: By means of reference gene primer amplification, nucleated cell counts were estimated. Data came from immunoSEQ multiplex PCR; TCRdb stores just in-frame clones and leaves some out. That table furnishes V, J and clone size, whereas the DNA furnished D and trimming. The sample holds 100,000 to 150,000 clones; around four fifths are singletons and the top ten take more than 20%. The receptor's source is a human donor in a cohort sampled during active COVID-19. Sequenced sample: peripheral blood. The chain is built from TRBV5-1 and TRBJ2-5, with D possibly being TRBD2 (5 bases). The DNA for the CDR3 is TGCGCCAGCAGCGACGGGGTCCGGGGGACCCAGTACTTC. It specifies CASSDGVRGTQYF.